The T cell receptor (beta chain) under discussion was sequenced for a study of blood T cells in healthy people across ages. Broader study findings: Per million T cells, TCR beta diversity dropped roughly linearly as age increased. Strong correlation linked observed beta diversity and percent naive T cells.

For the second PCR, which ran for roughly 6 to 12 cycles, a sample-barcoded 5' primer and a J-beta primer mix were used. TCRdb reanalysed the 5' RACE reads using MiXCR and keeps one entry per CDR3 protein. The table includes about 1.6 million distinct CDR3 sequences, 30% to 35% detected once. A note on this clonotype: Its target is unknown.

There are 19 residues in the CDR3. The germline V and J ends were trimmed by 1 base and 0 bases, with 21 bases remaining between them. Germline lookup yields CDR1 SGHTA and CDR2 FQGNSA. This chain joins TRBV7-2 and TRBJ1-1; D gene ambiguous. The sequence was obtained from a woman younger than 45 in good health. Sample: blood. The DNA of the CDR3 is TGTGCCAGCAGCTTAGAGGCGGGGTCCCGTTTCTTTATGAACACTGAAGCTTTCTTT. It is translated as CASSLEAGSRFFMNTEAFF.